This TCR beta chain was sequenced in a study of blood T cell repertoires in COVID-19. Across the study: The study drew acute and convalescent COVID-19 samples from the United States, Italy and Spain.

From germline, CDR1 is LNHDA and CDR2 SQIVND (reference sequence). CDR3 length: 14 residues. Trimming stripped 7 bases from V and 4 bases from J, with 14 bases between. Per the authors' pipeline: Researchers report that nucleated cell counts were estimated from reference gene primer amplification. Only in-frame clones appear in the TCRdb table, and some are missing; sequencing was by immunoSEQ multiplex PCR. That table furnishes V, J and clone size, whereas the DNA furnished D and trimming. This table has 300,000 to 350,000 clones, approximately 82% appearing once. This TCR was sampled from a young man with active or convalescent COVID-19. The chain has TRBV19 and TRBJ1-5; no firm D call. The sample comprised peripheral blood. The CDR3 here is CASKEGGLNQPQHF. In nucleotides, the CDR3 is TGTGCCAGTAAAGAGGGTGGGTTAAATCAGCCCCAGCATTTT.